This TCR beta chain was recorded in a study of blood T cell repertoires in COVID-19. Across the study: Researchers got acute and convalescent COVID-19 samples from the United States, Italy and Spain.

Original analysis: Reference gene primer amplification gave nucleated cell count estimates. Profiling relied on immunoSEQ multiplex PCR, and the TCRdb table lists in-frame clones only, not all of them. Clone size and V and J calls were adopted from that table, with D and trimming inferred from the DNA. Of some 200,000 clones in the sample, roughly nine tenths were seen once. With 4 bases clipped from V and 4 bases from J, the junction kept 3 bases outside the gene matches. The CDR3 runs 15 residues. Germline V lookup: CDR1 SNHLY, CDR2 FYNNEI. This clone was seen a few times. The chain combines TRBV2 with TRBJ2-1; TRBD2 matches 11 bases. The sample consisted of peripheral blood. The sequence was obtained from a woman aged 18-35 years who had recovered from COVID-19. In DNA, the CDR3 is TGTGCCAGCAGTGCCGGGACTAGCGGTTACAATGAGCAGTTCTTC. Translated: CASSAGTSGYNEQFF.